A single sample is the source of the 21 T cell receptor beta chains below, sequenced in a study of cytomegalovirus exposure and HLA in healthy donors. Primers for the PCR totalled 60 Vbeta and 13 Jbeta. Data came from immunoSEQ multiplex PCR; TCRdb stores just in-frame clones and leaves some out. The top ten clones hold just under 2.5% of a sample with 110,000 or so clones, under 90% of them seen once. The sample taken for sequencing was PBMCs. These receptors were collected from a young woman in good health and CMV-seronegative.

V usage is TRBV5-1 and J usage is TRBJ2-2; D call uncertain. The CDR3 extends over 13 amino acids. Trimming removed 3 bases at V and 6 bases at J, with 9 bases between. Germline assignment: CDR1 SGHRS and CDR2 YFSETQ. CDR3 sequence reads: CASSSLGAGELFF. The CDR3 bases are TGCGCCAGCAGCTCTCTCGGAGCCGGGGAGCTGTTTTTT.

The V call is TRBV9, the J call TRBJ2-3; weak D call: TRBD2 (5 bases). With 2 bases removed from V and 4 bases from J, the gap between germline ends came to 14 bases. Germline V gene data show CDR1 as SGDLS and CDR2 as YYNGEE. The CDR3 spans 15 residues. CDR3 nucleotides: TGTGCCAGCAGCGTGGAGGATTGGATCTCAGATACGCAGTATTTT. This codes for CASSVEDWISDTQYF.

The chain joins TRBV7-2 to TRBJ1-2, with 8 bases that match TRBD1. Germline CDR1 reads SGHTA; CDR2 reads FQGNSA. There are 14 residues in the CDR3. The V gene end was trimmed by 5 bases and the J gene end by 4 bases; junction bases not matched to a gene: 6. The CDR3 DNA reads TGTGCCAGCAGCCCTACAGACAGGGGCTATGGCTACACCTTC. It is translated as CASSPTDRGYGYTF.

This clone was observed many times. This sample includes further DNA sequences coding for the same CDR3. The chain carries TRBV5-8 and TRBJ1-4; 8 bases fit TRBD1. The V gene end was trimmed by 4 bases and the J gene end by 7 bases; junction bases not matched to a gene: 6. The germline gives CDR1 SGHTS, CDR2 YDEGEE. The CDR3 sequence is 14 residues long. The CDR3 DNA reads TGTGCCAGCAGCCTAGGACAGGGAAGTGAAAAACTGTTTTTT. Translation: CASSLGQGSEKLFF.

This chain joins TRBV19 and TRBJ1-2, with 7 positions matching TRBD1. V shed 3 bases and J 2 bases; nucleotides not matched to a gene: 9. The CDR3 runs 16 residues. Per the germline V gene, CDR1 is LNHDA and CDR2 is SQIVND (reference sequence). The CDR3 is CASSMAATGRNYGYTF. CDR3 nucleotides: TGTGCCAGTAGTATGGCCGCGACAGGGCGCAACTATGGCTACACCTTC.

This sequence joins TRBV30 and TRBJ2-3, with 10 nucleotides matching TRBD2. Germline values: CDR1 GTSNPN, CDR2 SVGIG (reference sequence). V was pared by 3 bases and J by 4 bases, with 4 bases of the junction left unmatched. CDR3 length: 14 residues. In DNA, the CDR3 is TGTGCCTGGAGACTAGCGGGGAGCTCAGATACGCAGTATTTT. Translated: CAWRLAGSSDTQYF.

The chain employs TRBV27 and TRBJ2-7; 7 bases line up with TRBD1. V gave up 5 bases and J gave up 1 base; unmatched junction bases: 5. Germline loops: CDR1 MNHEY, CDR2 SMNVEV (reference sequence). The CDR3 is made up of 14 amino acids. CDR3: CASSPTGQSYEQYF. The CDR3 DNA sequence: TGTGCCAGCAGTCCGACGGGACAGTCCTACGAGCAGTACTTC.

V usage is TRBV11-2 and J usage is TRBJ1-2; D gene ambiguous. This CDR3 has 13 residues. The ends were cut back, 3 bases at V and 3 bases at J, with 8 bases in the middle. The germline CDR1 and CDR2 sequences are SGHAT and FQNNGV. This CDR3 is CASSFTRDYGYTF. The CDR3 nucleotides read TGTGCCAGCAGCTTTACCCGGGACTATGGCTACACCTTC.

The V and J genes are TRBV30 and TRBJ1-1; 8 positions agree with TRBD1. The CDR3 runs 14 residues. The V segment lost 1 base and the J segment 3 bases; nucleotides outside the gene matches: 4. Germline CDR1 and CDR2: GTSNPN and SVGIG (reference sequence). DNA of the CDR3: TGTGCCTGGAGTGGGGGGACAGGATACACTGAAGCTTTCTTT. Protein sequence: CAWSGGTGYTEAFF.

The gene calls are TRBV18 and TRBJ2-7, with D perhaps TRBD2 (6 bases). The germline V gene encodes CDR1 KGHSH and CDR2 LQKENI. V lost 2 bases and J lost 3, with 11 bases in between. The CDR3 totals 14 residues. CDR3 bases: TGTGCCAGCTCACCAGGGGGACTCTTCTACGAGCAGTACTTC. It codes for CASSPGGLFYEQYF.

This sequence joins TRBV19 and TRBJ1-5, with 7 bases identical to TRBD1. With V trimmed by 6 bases and J by 8 bases, 4 bases remained unmatched. Looked up from germline, CDR1 is LNHDA and CDR2 is SQIVND (reference sequence). This CDR3 is built from 12 residues. The CDR3 here is CASRQGREPQHF. In DNA, the CDR3 is TGTGCCAGTAGACAGGGGCGGGAGCCCCAGCATTTT.

This chain connects TRBV11-3 to TRBJ2-3; TRBD2 agrees at 11 bases. Germline V lookup: CDR1 SGHNT, CDR2 YENEEA. After removal of 5 bases from V and 0 bases from J, the junction contained 10 bases not matched to a gene. CDR3 size: 18 residues. CDR3 in amino acids: CASSPTSGGLTSTDTQYF. The CDR3 DNA sequence: TGTGCCAGCAGCCCTACTAGCGGGGGTCTGACTAGCACAGATACGCAGTATTTT. The whole variable domain, remainder taken from reference TRBV11-3 and TRBJ2-3, is EAGVVQSPRYKIIEKKQPVAFWCNPISGHNTLYWYLQNLGQGPELLIRYENEEAVDDSQLPKDRFSAERLKGVDSTLKIQPAELGDSAVYLCASSPTSGGLTSTDTQYFGPGTRLTVL.

This clone was recorded only once. This chain uses TRBV9 with TRBJ1-2, with TRBD1 as a possible D gene (6 bases). Trimming pared 0 bases from V and 7 bases from J, leaving 13 bases between. The CDR3 runs 14 residues. The V gene's germline CDR1 is SGDLS and CDR2 YYNGEE. The CDR3 reads CASSVGRDISGYTF. CDR3 DNA: TGTGCCAGCAGCGTAGGTCGGGACATCTCTGGCTACACCTTC.

The chain carries TRBV6-5 and TRBJ1-5, with 9 bases matching TRBD1. V lost 6 bases and J lost 6; bases outside the gene matches: 6. This CDR3 has 14 residues. Germline assignment: CDR1 MNHEY and CDR2 SVGAGI. The CDR3 is CASRKGQGSQPQHF. CDR3 sequence (DNA): TGTGCCAGCAGGAAGGGACAGGGTAGTCAGCCCCAGCATTTT.

V is TRBV5-1 and J is TRBJ2-1; D is uncertain. Germline V gene data show CDR1 as SGHRS and CDR2 as YFSETQ. The CDR3 is 11 amino acids. Trimming cost V 6 bases and J 5 bases, with 6 bases left between them. CDR3 protein: CASIRDNEQFF. The CDR3 bases are TGCGCCAGCATTCGAGACAATGAGCAGTTCTTC. Full variable domain (rest looked up from reference TRBV5-1 and TRBJ2-1): KAGVTQTPRYLIKTRGQQVTLSCSPISGHRSVSWYQQTPGQGLQFLFEYFSETQRNKGNFPGRFSGRQFSNSRSEMNVSTLELGDSALYLCASIRDNEQFFGPGTRLTVL.

This sequence joins TRBV6-5 and TRBJ1-3; 9 bases line up with TRBD1. Germline CDR1 is MNHEY and CDR2 is SVGAGI. This CDR3 region has 14 residues. With V trimmed by 6 bases and J by 8 bases, 8 bases remained unmatched. DNA of the CDR3: TGTGCCAGCAGCGCTGACAGGGGGAGAGACACCATATATTTT. Encoded protein: CASSADRGRDTIYF.

The J gene is TRBJ1-5, the V gene TRBV5-4, with D tentatively TRBD1 (6 bases). Looked up from germline, CDR1 is SGHNT and CDR2 is YYREEE (reference sequence). Trimming removed 2 bases from V and 5 bases from J, with 11 bases in between. CDR3 length: 14 amino acids. CDR3 residues: CASSLGGGDQPQHF. CDR3 coding DNA: TGTGCCAGCAGCTTAGGGGGGGGCGATCAGCCCCAGCATTTT.

The genes are TRBV5-4 and TRBJ1-5; no clear D gene. Per the germline V gene, CDR1 is SGHNT and CDR2 is YYREEE (reference sequence). The CDR3 is 14 residues long. With 3 bases removed from V and 5 bases from J, the gap between germline ends came to 12 bases. DNA of the CDR3: TGTGCCAGCAGCTCGGCGGGTCTTGATCAGCCCCAGCATTTT. As protein: CASSSAGLDQPQHF. Combining the CDR3 with reference TRBV5-4 and TRBJ1-5 gives the whole variable domain ETGVTQSPTHLIKTRGQQVTLRCSSQSGHNTVSWYQQALGQGPQFIFQYYREEENGRGNFPPRFSGLQFPNYSSELNVNALELDDSALYLCASSSAGLDQPQHFGDGTRLSIL.

This chain joins TRBV7-9 and TRBJ1-1; D is unresolved. V lost 5 bases to trimming and J lost 8 bases, with 12 bases between them. CDR3 length equals 12 residues. Germline assignment: CDR1 SEHNR and CDR2 FQNEAQ (reference sequence). This CDR3 is CASSGRTGEAFF. CDR3 bases: TGTGCCAGCAGCGGAAGGACGGGAGAAGCTTTCTTT.

The chain links TRBV5-1 to TRBJ2-4; TRBD2 matches 7 bases. The germline gives CDR1 SGHRS, CDR2 YFSETQ. V shed 4 bases, J shed 0 bases, and the junction held 4 bases outside the gene matches. The CDR3 contains 15 residues. The DNA of the CDR3 is TGCGCCAGCAGCCCGACTAGCCAAGCCAAAAACATTCAGTACTTC. Translation gives CASSPTSQAKNIQYF. Drawing the rest from reference TRBV5-1 and TRBJ2-4, the complete variable domain is KAGVTQTPRYLIKTRGQQVTLSCSPISGHRSVSWYQQTPGQGLQFLFEYFSETQRNKGNFPGRFSGRQFSNSRSEMNVSTLELGDSALYLCASSPTSQAKNIQYFGAGTRLSVL.

The CDR3 nucleotides read TGTGCCAGTGGGTACAGGGGATTGAACACTGAAGCTTTCTTT. It codes for CASGYRGLNTEAFF. The chain links TRBV2 to TRBJ1-1; 7 bases map to TRBD1. The germline gives CDR1 SNHLY, CDR2 FYNNEI. The CDR3 has 14 residues. J gave up 0 bases and V 9 bases, and 7 bases lay outside the gene matches.